A selection of T cell receptor beta chains follows, all from one sample in a study of blood T cell repertoires in COVID-19. TCRdb's copy holds only in-frame clones and misses some; the assay was immunoSEQ multiplex PCR. The sample has more than 85,000 clones, about nine tenths seen once. Sequencing used peripheral blood. The receptors stem from a woman aged 45 to 65 with COVID-19, enrolled during active disease. CDR3s include the opening cysteine and the closing phenylalanine or tryptophan. The order of the fields is clone size, D gene, V gene, J gene, CDR3 DNA, CDR3 protein. A D gene is named only where the DNA matches it firmly. The listing skips clone size in some rows; elsewhere it reads once, few, many or a size class.

clone_size: once
d_call: TRBD1
v_call: TRBV27
j_call: TRBJ1-5
cdr3_nt: TGTGCCAGCAGTCTGACAGGGAGCAATCAGCCCCAGCATTTT
cdr3_aa: CASSLTGSNQPQHF

clone_size: .
d_call: TRBD2
v_call: TRBV29-1
j_call: TRBJ2-7
cdr3_nt: TGCAGCGTTTCGGGGGGGAGCAACGAGCAGTACTTC
cdr3_aa: CSVSGGSNEQYF

clone_size: once
d_call: TRBD2
v_call: TRBV7-2
j_call: TRBJ2-3
cdr3_nt: TGTGCCAGCAGCACTCAACTAGCGGGGGGGTCAGATACGCAGTATTTT
cdr3_aa: CASSTQLAGGSDTQYF

clone_size: .
d_call: .
v_call: TRBV6-2/TRBV6-3
j_call: TRBJ2-3
cdr3_nt: TGTGCCAGCAGTTACCCCGCCGGCGGGGTGGGTACGCAGTATTTT
cdr3_aa: CASSYPAGGVGTQYF

clone_size: .
d_call: .
v_call: TRBV27
j_call: TRBJ1-1
cdr3_nt: TGTGCCAGCAGTTTTGGCAGTGACACTGAAGCTTTCTTT
cdr3_aa: CASSFGSDTEAFF

clone_size: .
d_call: TRBD1
v_call: TRBV28
j_call: TRBJ1-6
cdr3_nt: TGTGCCAGCAGTTTAGGGGGACAGGGAGATATAATTCCGGATTCACCCCTCCACTTT
cdr3_aa: CASSLGGQGDIIPDSPLHF

clone_size: .
d_call: TRBD1
v_call: TRBV14
j_call: TRBJ1-6
cdr3_nt: TGTGCCAGCAGCCACGACAGGGGGCTCTATAATTCACCCCTCCACTTT
cdr3_aa: CASSHDRGLYNSPLHF

clone_size: once
d_call: TRBD2
v_call: TRBV7-9
j_call: TRBJ2-6
cdr3_nt: TGTGCCAGCAGCTTAACTAGCGGGGGGCCTGGGGCCAACGTCCTGACTTTC
cdr3_aa: CASSLTSGGPGANVLTF

clone_size: .
d_call: .
v_call: TRBV5-1
j_call: TRBJ2-2
cdr3_nt: TGCGCCAGCAGCACAGACACCGCTCGCGGGGAGCTGTTTTTT
cdr3_aa: CASSTDTARGELFF

clone_size: once
d_call: .
v_call: TRBV7-6
j_call: TRBJ1-5
cdr3_nt: TGTGCCAGCAGCCGGACAGAATATAGCAATCAGCCCCAGCATTTT
cdr3_aa: CASSRTEYSNQPQHF

clone_size: .
d_call: .
v_call: TRBV18
j_call: TRBJ1-1
cdr3_nt: TGTGCCAGCTCACCTCTAGAGATTCCCACTGAAGCTTTCTTT
cdr3_aa: CASSPLEIPTEAFF

clone_size: .
d_call: .
v_call: TRBV25-1
j_call: TRBJ2-6
cdr3_nt: TGTGCCAGCAGTGAAGGAGTCAGGGGATCTGGGGCCAACGTCCTGACTTTC
cdr3_aa: CASSEGVRGSGANVLTF

clone_size: .
d_call: .
v_call: TRBV6-5
j_call: TRBJ2-7
cdr3_nt: TGTGCCAGCAGTTACCGGCGGGGGCGCGCCTACGAGCAGTACTTC
cdr3_aa: CASSYRRGRAYEQYF

clone_size: .
d_call: .
v_call: TRBV5-5
j_call: TRBJ1-1
cdr3_nt: TGTGCCAGCAGCTTGGTCGGAGGTAACACTGAAGCTTTCTTT
cdr3_aa: CASSLVGGNTEAFF

clone_size: .
d_call: .
v_call: TRBV6-5
j_call: TRBJ2-1
cdr3_nt: TGTGCCAGCAGTTACTCGAGCCAGGGGCTTTACAATGAGCAGTTCTTC
cdr3_aa: CASSYSSQGLYNEQFF

clone_size: .
d_call: .
v_call: TRBV11-2
j_call: TRBJ2-7
cdr3_nt: TGTGCCAGCAGCCCTATGGGGGCTACCTACGAGCAGTACTTC
cdr3_aa: CASSPMGATYEQYF

clone_size: .
d_call: TRBD1
v_call: TRBV5-1
j_call: TRBJ1-2
cdr3_nt: TGCGCCAGCAGTCGGGCAGGGGGGAATAACTATGGCTACACCTTC
cdr3_aa: CASSRAGGNNYGYTF